This T cell receptor (beta chain) was retrieved from a study of regulatory and conventional T cells in RAG deficiency. With respect to this clone: Antigen specificity is unknown.

Study-wide findings and caveats: Omenn syndrome and CID/AS patients had roughly 100-fold fewer unique Treg TCR beta sequences, versus approximately 10-fold elsewhere. In Omenn syndrome, Treg and Tconv repertoires overlapped >90%.

V was cut by 0 bases and J by 5 bases, with 11 bases left in between. This CDR3 is 14 amino acids long. The germline gives CDR1 SGDLS, CDR2 YYNGEE. Genomic DNA came from blood regulatory T cells gated CD4+ CD25-high CD127-low. The repertoire was sequenced with immunoSEQ multiplex PCR; TCRdb's copy has only in-frame clones and lacks some. The sample lists over 15,000 clones, over 80% occurring once. The same sample was also used in a study of regulatory T cells. As that report states: Amplification used 52 TRBV primers and 13 TRBJ primers.

The sequenced material came from Tregs sorted from blood. This chain links TRBV9 with TRBJ1-2; D possibly corresponds to TRBD1 (6 bases). This TCR came from a human donor in good health. The CDR3 DNA reads TGTGCCAGCAGCGTAGAAGGGACAACTTATGGCTACACCTTC. It translates to CASSVEGTTYGYTF.